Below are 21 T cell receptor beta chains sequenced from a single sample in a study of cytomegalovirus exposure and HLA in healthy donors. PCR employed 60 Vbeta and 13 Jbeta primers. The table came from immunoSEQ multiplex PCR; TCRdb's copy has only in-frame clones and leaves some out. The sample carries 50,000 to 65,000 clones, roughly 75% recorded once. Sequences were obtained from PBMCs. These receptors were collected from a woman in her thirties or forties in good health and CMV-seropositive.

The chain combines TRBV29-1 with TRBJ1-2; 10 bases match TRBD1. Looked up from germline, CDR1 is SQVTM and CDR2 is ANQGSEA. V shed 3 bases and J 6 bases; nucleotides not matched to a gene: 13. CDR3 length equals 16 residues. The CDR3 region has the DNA TGCAGCGTTGACGCCGGGGGGTTCGGACAGGGGGATGGCTACACCTTC. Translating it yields CSVDAGGFGQGDGYTF. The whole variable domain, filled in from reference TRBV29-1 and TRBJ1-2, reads SAVISQKPSRDICQRGTSLTIQCQVDSQVTMMFWYRQQPGQSLTLIATANQGSEATYESGFVIDKFPISRPNLTFSTLTVSNMSPEDSSIYLCSVDAGGFGQGDGYTFGSGTRLTVV.

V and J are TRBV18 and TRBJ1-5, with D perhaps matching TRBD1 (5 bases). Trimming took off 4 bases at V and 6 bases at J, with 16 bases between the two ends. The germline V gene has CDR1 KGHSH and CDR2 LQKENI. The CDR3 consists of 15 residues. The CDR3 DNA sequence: TGTGCCAGCTCACGGGACGGGGGACCGTCTCAGCCCCAGCATTTT. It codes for CASSRDGGPSQPQHF.

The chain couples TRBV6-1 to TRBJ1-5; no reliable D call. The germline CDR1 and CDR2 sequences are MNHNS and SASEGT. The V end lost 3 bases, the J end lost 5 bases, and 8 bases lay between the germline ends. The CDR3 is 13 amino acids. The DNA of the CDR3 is TGTGCCAGCAGTGATGGCACCCATCAGCCCCAGCATTTT. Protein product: CASSDGTHQPQHF.

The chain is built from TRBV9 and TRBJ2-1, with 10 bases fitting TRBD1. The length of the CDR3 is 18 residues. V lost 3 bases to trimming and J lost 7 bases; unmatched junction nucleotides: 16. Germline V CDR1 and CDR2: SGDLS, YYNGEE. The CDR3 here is CASSGTGTGEGTTNEQFF. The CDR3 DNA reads TGTGCCAGCAGCGGTACCGGGACAGGGGAGGGGACTACAAATGAGCAGTTCTTC.

CDR3 in DNA: TGCGCCAGCAGCCAATTAAGACAGGGGTCCACCTATGGCTACACCTTC. Translated, it gives CASSQLRQGSTYGYTF. The chain combines TRBV4-1 with TRBJ1-2, with 8 positions matching TRBD1. CDR1 and CDR2 (germline): MGHRA, YSYEKL. The CDR3 totals 16 residues. V was pared by 2 bases and J by 4 bases, with 9 bases of the junction left unmatched.

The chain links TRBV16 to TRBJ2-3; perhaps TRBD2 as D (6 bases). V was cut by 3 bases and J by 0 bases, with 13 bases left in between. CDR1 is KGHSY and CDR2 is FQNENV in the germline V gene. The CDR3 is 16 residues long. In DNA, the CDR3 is TGTGCCAGCAGCCAGGCCGGCGGGGTTAGCACAGATACGCAGTATTTT. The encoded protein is CASSQAGGVSTDTQYF.

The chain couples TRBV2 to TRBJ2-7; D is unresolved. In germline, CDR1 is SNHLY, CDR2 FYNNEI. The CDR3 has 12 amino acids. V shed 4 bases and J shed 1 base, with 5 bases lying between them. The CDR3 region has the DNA TGTGCCAGCAGTGCCGGGTCCTACGAGCAGTACTTC. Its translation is CASSAGSYEQYF.

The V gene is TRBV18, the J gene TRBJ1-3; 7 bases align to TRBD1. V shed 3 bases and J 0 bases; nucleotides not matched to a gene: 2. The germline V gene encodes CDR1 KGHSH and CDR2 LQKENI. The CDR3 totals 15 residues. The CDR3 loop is CASSPTGSSGNTIYF. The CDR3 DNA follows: TGTGCCAGCTCACCGACAGGGAGCTCTGGAAACACCATATATTTT.

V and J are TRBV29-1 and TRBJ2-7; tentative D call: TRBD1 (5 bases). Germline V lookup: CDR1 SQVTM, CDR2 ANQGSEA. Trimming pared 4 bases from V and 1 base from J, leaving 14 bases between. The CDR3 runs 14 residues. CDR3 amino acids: CSVVTDTASYEQYF. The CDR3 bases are TGCAGCGTTGTAACGGACACGGCATCCTACGAGCAGTACTTC.

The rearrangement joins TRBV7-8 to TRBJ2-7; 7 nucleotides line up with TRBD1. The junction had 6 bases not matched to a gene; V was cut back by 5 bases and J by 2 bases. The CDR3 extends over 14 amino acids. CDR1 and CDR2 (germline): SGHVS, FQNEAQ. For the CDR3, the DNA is TGTGCCAGCAGCCGACAGGGAGAAACCTACGAGCAGTACTTC. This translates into CASSRQGETYEQYF.

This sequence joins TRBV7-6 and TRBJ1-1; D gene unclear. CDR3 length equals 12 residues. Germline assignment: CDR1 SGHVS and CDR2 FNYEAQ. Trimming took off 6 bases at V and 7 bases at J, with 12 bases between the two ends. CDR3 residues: CASRSSASEAFF. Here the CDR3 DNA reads TGTGCCAGCAGAAGTAGCGCCAGTGAAGCTTTCTTT. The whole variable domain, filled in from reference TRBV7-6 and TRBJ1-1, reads GAGVSQSPRYKVTKRGQDVALRCDPISGHVSLYWYRQALGQGPEFLTYFNYEAQQDKSGLPNDRFSAERPEGSISTLTIQRTEQRDSAMYRCASRSSASEAFFGQGTRLTVV.

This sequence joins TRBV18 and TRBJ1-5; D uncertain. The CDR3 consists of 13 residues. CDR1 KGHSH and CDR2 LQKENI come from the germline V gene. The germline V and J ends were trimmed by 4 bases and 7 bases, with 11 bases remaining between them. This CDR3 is CASSRLMAQPQHF. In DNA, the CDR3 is TGTGCCAGCTCACGCCTTATGGCCCAGCCCCAGCATTTT.

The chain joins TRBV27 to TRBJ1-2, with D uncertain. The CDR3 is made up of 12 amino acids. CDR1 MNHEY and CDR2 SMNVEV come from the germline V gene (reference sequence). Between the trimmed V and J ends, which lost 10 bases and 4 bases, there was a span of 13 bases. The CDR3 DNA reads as TGTGCCAACATCCTTGGAGGCTATGGCTACACCTTC. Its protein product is CANILGGYGYTF.

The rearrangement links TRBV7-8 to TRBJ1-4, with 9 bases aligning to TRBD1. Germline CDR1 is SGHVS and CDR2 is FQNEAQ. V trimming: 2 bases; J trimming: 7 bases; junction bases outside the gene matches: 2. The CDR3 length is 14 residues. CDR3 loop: CASSLTGGREKLFF. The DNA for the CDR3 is TGTGCCAGCAGCTTAACAGGGGGCCGTGAAAAACTGTTTTTT.

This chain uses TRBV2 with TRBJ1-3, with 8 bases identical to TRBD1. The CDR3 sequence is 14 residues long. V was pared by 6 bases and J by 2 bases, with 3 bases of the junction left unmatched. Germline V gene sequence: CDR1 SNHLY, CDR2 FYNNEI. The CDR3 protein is CASRPTGAGNTIYF. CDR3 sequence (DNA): TGTGCCAGCAGACCGACAGGGGCTGGAAACACCATATATTTT.

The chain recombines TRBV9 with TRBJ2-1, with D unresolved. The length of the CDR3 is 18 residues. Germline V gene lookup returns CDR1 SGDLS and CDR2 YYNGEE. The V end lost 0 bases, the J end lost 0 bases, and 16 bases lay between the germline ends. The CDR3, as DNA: TGTGCCAGCAGCGTAGCTGGTGGTAGCTCGAGCTCCTACAATGAGCAGTTCTTC. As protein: CASSVAGGSSSSYNEQFF.

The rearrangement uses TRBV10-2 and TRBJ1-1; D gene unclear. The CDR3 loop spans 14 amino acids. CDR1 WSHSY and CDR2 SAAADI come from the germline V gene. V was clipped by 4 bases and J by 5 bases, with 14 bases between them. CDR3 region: CASSAVEGATEAFF. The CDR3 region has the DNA TGCGCCAGCAGTGCAGTGGAGGGAGCAACTGAAGCTTTCTTT.

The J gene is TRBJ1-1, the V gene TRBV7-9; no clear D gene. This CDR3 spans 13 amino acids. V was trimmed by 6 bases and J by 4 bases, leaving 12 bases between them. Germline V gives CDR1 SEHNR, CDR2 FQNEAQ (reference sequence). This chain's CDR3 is CASRPTGSTEAFF. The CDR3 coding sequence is TGTGCCAGCAGACCGACCGGGAGCACTGAAGCTTTCTTT.

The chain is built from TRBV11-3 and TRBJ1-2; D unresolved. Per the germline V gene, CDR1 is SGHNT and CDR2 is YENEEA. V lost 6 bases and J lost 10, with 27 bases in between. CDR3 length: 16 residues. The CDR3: CASRLPRGSPSRVYTF. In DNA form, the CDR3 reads TGTGCCAGCAGGCTACCCCGCGGCTCGCCGTCTAGAGTCTACACCTTC.

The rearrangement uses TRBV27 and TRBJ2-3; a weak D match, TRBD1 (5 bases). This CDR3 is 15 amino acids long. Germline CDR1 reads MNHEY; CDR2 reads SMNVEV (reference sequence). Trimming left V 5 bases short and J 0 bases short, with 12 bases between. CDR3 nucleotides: TGTGCCAGCAGTATAATAAGGGGTAGCACAGATACGCAGTATTTT. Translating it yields CASSIIRGSTDTQYF.

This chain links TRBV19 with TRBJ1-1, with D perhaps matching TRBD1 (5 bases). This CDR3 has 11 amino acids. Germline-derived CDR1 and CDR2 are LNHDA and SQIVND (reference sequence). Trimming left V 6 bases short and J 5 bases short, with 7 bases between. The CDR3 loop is CASSRETEAFF. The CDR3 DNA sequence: TGTGCCAGTAGCAGGGAAACTGAAGCTTTCTTT.